This is a list of T cell receptor beta chains from one sample in a study of beta chain features in type 1 diabetes. Using immunoSEQ multiplex PCR, the repertoire was profiled, and TCRdb retains in-frame clones only, with some absent. This table holds 970,000 or so clones, 15% to 20% found once. The sample comprised naive CD4+ T cells from blood. The source of these receptors is a woman aged 18-35 years in good health. CDR3s include the opening cysteine and the closing phenylalanine or tryptophan. A D gene is named only where the DNA matches it firmly. Clone size, where shown, is once, few, many, or a class for clones that have expanded.

TRBD1 | TRBJ1-5 | TRBV5-5 | NA | TGTGCCAGCAGGAAGACAGGGGGCCCGGATCAGCCCCAGCATTTT | CASRKTGGPDQPQHF
TRBD2 | TRBJ2-3 | TRBV27 | NA | TGTGCCAGCAGTCCACTAGCGGGAGGCGTCACAGATACGCAGTATTTT | CASSPLAGGVTDTQYF
NA | TRBJ2-1 | TRBV18 | NA | TGTGCCAGCTCACCCCAAGAGGGGCTAGCGTACGGCAATGAGCAGTTCTTC | CASSPQEGLAYGNEQFF
TRBD2 | TRBJ2-5 | TRBV4-2 | few | TGTGCCAGCAGCCAAGATAATAGACTAGCGGGAGGGCCGAGTGAGACCCAGTACTTC | CASSQDNRLAGGPSETQYF
NA | TRBJ2-1 | TRBV4-3 | few | TGCGCCAGCAGCCAAGGGCAGAATCTCTACAATGAGCAGTTCTTC | CASSQGQNLYNEQFF
NA | TRBJ1-1 | TRBV10-2 | few | TGCGCCAGCAGTGATTGGTCAGGCCATAACACTGAAGCTTTCTTT | CASSDWSGHNTEAFF
TRBD2 | TRBJ2-3 | TRBV18 | NA | TGTGCCAGCTCGCCGGGACTAGCGGGAGCGTCAGATACGCAGTATTTT | CASSPGLAGASDTQYF
NA | TRBJ1-2 | TRBV19 | few | TGTGCCAGTAGTATACAGGGAGGCTACACCTTC | CASSIQGGYTF
NA | TRBJ2-4 | TRBV15 | NA | TGTGCCACCAGCCTCGAGGAATGGGGTCGGGGCATTCAGTACTTC | CATSLEEWGRGIQYF
TRBD1 | TRBJ2-1 | TRBV6-5 | few | TGTGCCAGCAGGCGACAGGGGAGGTGGGATGAGCAGTTCTTC | CASRRQGRWDEQFF
NA | TRBJ1-4 | TRBV9 | few | TGTGCCAGCTCCGGGACCGGGAACCCTAATGAAAAACTGTTTTTT | CASSGTGNPNEKLFF
NA | TRBJ2-2 | TRBV6-5 | few | TGTGCCAGCAGTTACTCATTCCGGGCCACCGGGGAGCTGTTTTTT | CASSYSFRATGELFF
TRBD1 | TRBJ2-5 | TRBV15 | few | TGTGCCACCAGCAGAGATCAACAGGGGCCCCAAGAGACCCAGTACTTC | CATSRDQQGPQETQYF
NA | TRBJ2-1 | TRBV6-6 | NA | TGTGCCAGCAGTTACTCGATGGGCGCTGGAGACAATGAGCAGTTCTTC | CASSYSMGAGDNEQFF
TRBD1 | TRBJ2-7 | TRBV18 | NA | TGTGCCAGCTCACCAAGGGACAGCTCCTACGAGCAGTACTTC | CASSPRDSSYEQYF
NA | TRBJ2-3 | TRBV9 | few | TGTGCCAGCAGCGTAGCTACGCAGACAGATACGCAGTATTTT | CASSVATQTDTQYF
NA | TRBJ2-5 | TRBV5-1 | NA | TGCGCCAGCAGCCCCCGGGACGCCCGGTTGGTGACCCAGTACTTC | CASSPRDARLVTQYF
NA | TRBJ2-1 | TRBV2 | few | TGTGCCAGCAAGACAGCCGACTACAATGAGCAGTTCTTC | CASKTADYNEQFF
NA | TRBJ2-7 | TRBV28 | NA | TGTGCCAGCAGTTACGCACCAGACAGGACTACCTACGAGCAGTACTTC | CASSYAPDRTTYEQYF
TRBD2 | TRBJ2-1 | TRBV5-6 | NA | TGTGCCAGCAGATTCGGACTAGCGTACAATGAGCAGTTCTTC | CASRFGLAYNEQFF
TRBD2 | TRBJ2-1 | TRBV11-2 | NA | TGTGCCAGCAGCTACCCTACACTCGGCGCGGGAGGGTCCTACAATGAGCAGTTCTTC | CASSYPTLGAGGSYNEQFF
NA | TRBJ1-2 | TRBV6-6 | few | TGTGCCAGCAGGGCAGGGGAAAACTATGGCTACACCTTC | CASRAGENYGYTF
NA | TRBJ1-1 | TRBV18 | few | TGTGCCAGCTCACCAACGGCGAAAGGGGCAGAAGCTTTCTTT | CASSPTAKGAEAFF
NA | TRBJ2-1 | TRBV23-1 | few | TGCGCCAGCAGTCGCCTGCAGGACGGAGTTCCCTACAATGAGCAGTTCTTC | CASSRLQDGVPYNEQFF
NA | TRBJ2-7 | TRBV5-1 | few | TGCGCCAGCAGCTTGGGACGGACGCTCTACGAGCAGTACTTC | CASSLGRTLYEQYF
NA | TRBJ2-3 | TRBV10-3 | NA | TGTGCCATCAGAGCTTCTGCGGGGATGGGGGTAACGCAGTATTTT | CAIRASAGMGVTQYF
NA | TRBJ1-2 | TRBV7-8 | NA | TGTGCCAGCAGCTCAGAACAGGAGGCTAACTATGGCTACACCTTC | CASSSEQEANYGYTF
NA | TRBJ2-3 | TRBV6-6 | NA | TGTGCCAGCAGTTACAACGGTGTGGATACGCAGTATTTT | CASSYNGVDTQYF